One and the same sample provided the 20 T cell receptor beta chains below, sequenced in a study of cytomegalovirus exposure and HLA in healthy donors. Profiling relied on immunoSEQ multiplex PCR, and the TCRdb table lists in-frame clones only, not all of them. This table holds a few hundred thousand clones, 86% found once. Sequenced: PBMCs. These receptors all come from a woman younger than 35 in good health and CMV-seronegative.

This chain links TRBV9 with TRBJ2-3; 11 positions agree with TRBD2. The germline CDR1 and CDR2 sequences are SGDLS and YYNGEE. The CDR3 has 15 amino acids. Trimming at V came to 7 bases and at J to 7 bases, leaving 11 bases not matched to a gene. The CDR3 reads CASALLAGGQHTQYF. The CDR3 coding sequence is TGTGCCAGCGCGCTCCTAGCGGGGGGTCAGCATACGCAGTATTTT.

This chain connects TRBV5-1 to TRBJ2-7; 14 nucleotides match TRBD2. The germline gives CDR1 SGHRS, CDR2 YFSETQ. The CDR3 length is 18 residues. Trimming removed 0 bases from V and 2 bases from J; junction bases left unmatched: 7. The CDR3 nucleotides read TGCGCCAGCAGCTTGGTAGGGACTAGCGGGAGAATGGCCTACGAGCAGTACTTC. Its protein product is CASSLVGTSGRMAYEQYF.

The rearrangement uses TRBV4-3 and TRBJ1-1; TRBD1 might be the D (5 bases). Between the trimmed V and J ends, which lost 5 bases and 3 bases, there was a span of 22 bases. The CDR3 spans 17 residues. In germline, CDR1 is LGHNA, CDR2 YSLEER. CDR3 nucleotide sequence: TGCGCCAGCAGCAAAAAGGGACTAGGAGGATATTACACTGAAGCTTTCTTT. Translating gives CASSKKGLGGYYTEAFF.

The V call is TRBV2, the J call TRBJ2-3, with TRBD2 identical over 9 bases. Germline V CDR1 and CDR2: SNHLY, FYNNEI. There are 15 residues in the CDR3. With V trimmed by 5 bases and J by 0 bases, 3 bases remained unmatched. The CDR3 bases are TGTGCCAGCAGTATAGCGGGGGCTAGCACAGATACGCAGTATTTT. Protein: CASSIAGASTDTQYF. Looking up the rest from reference TRBV2 and TRBJ2-3 gives the full variable domain: EPEVTQTPSHQVTQMGQEVILRCVPISNHLYFYWYRQILGQKVEFLVSFYNNEISEKSEIFDDQFSVERPDGSNFTLKIRSTKLEDSAMYFCASSIAGASTDTQYFGPGTRLTVL.

This clone was counted once. The chain couples TRBV2 to TRBJ2-6; 8 bases are shared with TRBD1. V trimming: 10 bases; J trimming: 0 bases; junction bases outside the gene matches: 14. Per germline, CDR1 SNHLY and CDR2 FYNNEI. The CDR3 is made up of 18 amino acids. In DNA form, the CDR3 reads TGTGCCACCACATCCCCCGGACAGGGACTCTCTGGGGCCAACGTCCTGACTTTC. It encodes CATTSPGQGLSGANVLTF.

V usage is TRBV18 and J usage is TRBJ1-5; the D is unclear. Germline CDR1 reads KGHSH; CDR2 reads LQKENI. The ends were cut back, 3 bases at V and 2 bases at J, with 11 bases in the middle. This CDR3 is built from 15 residues. CDR3 residues: CASSPTTEGNQPQHF. CDR3 DNA sequence: TGTGCCAGCTCACCCACCACTGAAGGCAATCAGCCCCAGCATTTT.

This clone was detected once. The chain has TRBV30 and TRBJ2-3, with 7 bases lining up with TRBD2. The junction had 8 bases not matched to a gene; V was cut back by 4 bases and J by 4 bases. Germline V gene sequence: CDR1 GTSNPN, CDR2 SVGIG (reference sequence). The CDR3 contains 14 residues. CDR3 coding DNA: TGTGCCTGGACGGGAGGCGGGGTGGCAGATACGCAGTATTTT. Residues: CAWTGGGVADTQYF.

The chain uses TRBV5-1 and TRBJ2-5; the match to TRBD2 covers 10 bases. V was pared by 1 base and J by 2 bases, with 5 bases of the junction left unmatched. CDR1 is SGHRS, CDR2 YFSETQ, per germline. CDR3 length equals 16 residues. The CDR3 here is CASSLLAGGPQETQYF. The CDR3 DNA reads TGCGCCAGCAGCTTGTTAGCGGGGGGCCCACAAGAGACCCAGTACTTC.

This clone was seen a single time. The chain links TRBV29-1 to TRBJ2-1; 7 bases match TRBD2. After removal of 4 bases from V and 3 bases from J, the junction contained 12 bases not matched to a gene. This CDR3 has 16 amino acids. Germline CDR1 and CDR2: SQVTM and ANQGSEA. CDR3 DNA: TGCAGCGTTGTTCATCGGACTAGAGGCAACTACAATGAGCAGTTCTTC. This encodes CSVVHRTRGNYNEQFF.

The J gene is TRBJ1-1, the V gene TRBV11-2, with a weak D call TRBD1 (6 bases). The germline CDR1 and CDR2 sequences are SGHAT and FQNNGV. The CDR3 sequence is 14 residues long. V was pared by 3 bases and J by 5 bases, with 13 bases between. CDR3 DNA sequence: TGTGCCAGCAGCTTCAAGGGGGTTTTTACTGAAGCTTTCTTT. It encodes CASSFKGVFTEAFF. Supplemented by reference TRBV11-2 and TRBJ1-1, the full variable domain reads EAGVAQSPRYKIIEKRQSVAFWCNPISGHATLYWYQQILGQGPKLLIQFQNNGVVDDSQLPKDRFSAERLKGVDSTLKIQPAKLEDSAVYLCASSFKGVFTEAFFGQGTRLTVV.

The chain couples TRBV19 to TRBJ1-5; D might be TRBD1 (5 bases). CDR1 is LNHDA and CDR2 is SQIVND in the germline V gene (reference sequence). Trimming cost V 1 base and J 7 bases, with 8 bases left between them. The CDR3 loop spans 13 amino acids. CDR3 amino acids: CASSIGGQQPQHF. The CDR3 DNA reads as TGTGCCAGTAGTATAGGGGGCCAACAGCCCCAGCATTTT.

This chain links TRBV21-1 with TRBJ1-2; whether TRBD1, the table's D call, matches the DNA was not checked. TRBV21-1 is designated a pseudogene. CDR3 length equals 14 residues. In nucleotides, the CDR3 is TGTGCCAGTAGGGAGGCAGGGGGATTCAGGGGCTACACCTTC. Its translation is CASREAGGFRGYTF.

The chain links TRBV29-1 to TRBJ2-5; 10 bases match TRBD2. From germline, CDR1 is SQVTM and CDR2 ANQGSEA. The CDR3 covers 14 residues. Losses at the gene ends were 6 bases for V and 5 bases for J; bases not matched to a gene: 9. Written as DNA, the CDR3 is TGCAGCGTCCCCTCTGGACTAGCGGATGAGACCCAGTACTTC. It encodes CSVPSGLADETQYF.

V is TRBV5-4 and J is TRBJ1-1, with D uncertain. Germline CDR1 SGHNT, CDR2 YYREEE (reference sequence). V lost 0 bases and J lost 1, with 7 bases in between. The CDR3 is made up of 14 amino acids. The CDR3 nucleotides are TGTGCCAGCAGCTTGGGGGCTGGGAACACTGAAGCTTTCTTT. Translated, it gives CASSLGAGNTEAFF.

This clone was observed a single time. The V call is TRBV30, the J call TRBJ1-6; D perhaps matches TRBD1 (5 bases). Per the germline V gene, CDR1 is GTSNPN and CDR2 is SVGIG (reference sequence). V was cut by 2 bases and J by 0 bases, with 17 bases left in between. This CDR3 has 18 residues. The CDR3 region has the DNA TGTGCCTGGAGTTACTCGCGACAGCCTGGCTCCTATAATTCACCCCTCCACTTT. It codes for CAWSYSRQPGSYNSPLHF.

The chain carries TRBV29-1 and TRBJ1-1, with 7 bases aligning to TRBD1. The CDR3 has 13 amino acids. V lost 7 bases, J lost 2 bases, and 7 bases stayed unmatched. Germline CDR1 is SQVTM and CDR2 is ANQGSEA. The CDR3 spells CSGGDSFNTEAFF. Written as DNA, the CDR3 is TGCAGCGGGGGGGACAGCTTTAACACTGAAGCTTTCTTT.

This rearrangement joins TRBV28 to TRBJ2-1; 12 bases line up with TRBD2. CDR1 is MDHEN and CDR2 is SYDVKM in the germline V gene. This CDR3 region has 15 residues. The trim removed 3 bases at V and 7 bases at J, leaving 4 bases unmatched. This CDR3 reads CASSLLAGGRNEQFF. The CDR3 coding sequence is TGTGCCAGCAGTTTGCTAGCGGGGGGGCGAAATGAGCAGTTCTTC.

The rearrangement links TRBV30 to TRBJ1-1; perhaps TRBD1 as D (6 bases). The CDR3 is made up of 12 amino acids. V was cut by 7 bases and J by 4 bases, with 13 bases left in between. Germline V gene data show CDR1 as GTSNPN and CDR2 as SVGIG (reference sequence). The CDR3 region is CALGTRSTEAFF. CDR3 DNA sequence: TGTGCCTTAGGGACACGGAGCACTGAAGCTTTCTTT.

The V call is TRBV30, the J call TRBJ1-5, with D maybe TRBD1 (5 bases). The CDR3 extends over 16 amino acids. Deletions cut 5 bases from V and 5 bases from J, with 22 bases between. Germline V gene lookup returns CDR1 GTSNPN and CDR2 SVGIG (reference sequence). The CDR3 DNA reads TGTGCCTGGTTAAACAAAGGAGGGGTTAGAGATCAGCCCCAGCATTTT. It yields the protein CAWLNKGGVRDQPQHF. The full variable domain, with the rest looked up from reference TRBV30 and TRBJ1-5, is SQTIHQWPATLVQPVGSPLSLECTVEGTSNPNLYWYRQAAGRGLQLLFYSVGIGQISSEVPQNLSASRPQDRQFILSSKKLLLSDSGFYLCAWLNKGGVRDQPQHFGDGTRLSIL.

This chain links TRBV18 with TRBJ2-3; 10 bases are shared with TRBD2. CDR1 KGHSH and CDR2 LQKENI come from the germline V gene. This CDR3 has 16 residues. Trimming removed 2 bases from V and 5 bases from J; junction bases left unmatched: 7. The CDR3 DNA follows: TGTGCCAGCTCACCAGGGAGCGGGGGGGCCAGAGATACGCAGTATTTT. It translates to CASSPGSGGARDTQYF.